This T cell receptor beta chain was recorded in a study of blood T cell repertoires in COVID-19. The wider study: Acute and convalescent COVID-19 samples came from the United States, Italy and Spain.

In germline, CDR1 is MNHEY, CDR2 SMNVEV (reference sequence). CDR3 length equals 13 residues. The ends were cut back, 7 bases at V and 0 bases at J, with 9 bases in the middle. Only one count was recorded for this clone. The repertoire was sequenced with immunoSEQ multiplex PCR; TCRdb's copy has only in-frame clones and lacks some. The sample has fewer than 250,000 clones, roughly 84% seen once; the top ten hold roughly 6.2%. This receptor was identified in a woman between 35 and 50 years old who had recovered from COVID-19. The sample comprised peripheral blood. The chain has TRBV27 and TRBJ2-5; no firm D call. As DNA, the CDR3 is TGTGCCAGCAAGCCCCTAAACCAAGAGACCCAGTACTTC. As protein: CASKPLNQETQYF.